The sequence of this TCR beta chain was determined in a study of regulatory T cells in long-lasting Graves disease. For TCR beta, libraries came from iRepertoire HTBI primers and Arm-PCR of CDR3 regions. TCRdb ran MiXCR on the multiplex PCR reads and lists one entry per CDR3 protein. Altogether over 450,000 distinct CDR3 sequences are present, about 22% being singletons, with the ten largest covering approximately 6.4%. The CDR3 has 17 residues. The V gene lost 7 bases and the J gene lost 0 bases, with 20 bases spanning the gap. Germline V lookup: CDR1 MDHEN, CDR2 SYDVKM. Described time point: persistent/refractory GD, antithyroid drugs over 5 years with positive TRAb. RNA from PBMCs was the source of the TCR library.

The source is a female donor with Graves disease. The source was peripheral blood mononuclear cells (PBMCs), collected when the disease was refractory, from a patient treated with antithyroid drugs. The rearrangement links TRBV28 to TRBJ2-3, with D perhaps assigned TRBD1 or TRBD2 (6 bases each). The CDR3 DNA sequence: TGTGCCAGCACCCCAGGGACTTGGGGGCCAAGCACAGATACGCAGTATTTT. Amino acids: CASTPGTWGPSTDTQYF.